Listed below are T cell receptor beta chains from one sample, sequenced in a study of T cell changes during pregnancy in multiple sclerosis. Data came from immunoSEQ multiplex PCR; TCRdb stores just in-frame clones and leaves some out. The repertoire holds around 80,000 clones, with roughly nine tenths as singletons. Here the sequenced sample was peripheral blood, taken before pregnancy. The receptor set was obtained from a female donor with multiple sclerosis, enrolled in a pregnancy study. The CDR3 runs from the conserved cysteine through the conserved F or W. A D gene is named only where the DNA matches it firmly. Where a row states a size, it is once, few, many or the class of an expanded clone; other rows omit it.

j_call,d_call,clone_size,v_call,cdr3_nt,cdr3_aa
TRBJ1-4,TRBD1,NA,TRBV14,TGTGCCAGCAGCCCGCGGTGGACAGGGGGGAATGAAAAACTGTTTTTT,CASSPRWTGGNEKLFF
TRBJ1-5,TRBD1,few,TRBV4-2,TGTGCCAGCAACCCCGGACAGGTCTTTGGGCCCCAGCATTTT,CASNPGQVFGPQHF
TRBJ2-7,TRBD1,NA,TRBV7-6,TGTGCCAGCAGCTCCACAGGACAGGGGAACTACGAGCAGTACTTC,CASSSTGQGNYEQYF
TRBJ2-5,NA,NA,TRBV11-2,TGTGCCAGCAGCCCCCCCTCCCTGTCCAGGGAACAAGAGACCCAGTACTTC,CASSPPSLSREQETQYF
TRBJ1-1,NA,NA,TRBV29-1,TGCAGCGTGGGGGGTATTCGGGGCGGGGGTACTGAAGCTTTCTTT,CSVGGIRGGGTEAFF
TRBJ2-7,NA,NA,TRBV19,TGTGCCAGTAGTCCGGCGACAGGTTCCTACGAGCAGTACTTC,CASSPATGSYEQYF
TRBJ2-7,NA,NA,TRBV19,TGTGCCAGTAAGGGTGGAGGTAGGACAGCCTCCGAGCAGTACTTC,CASKGGGRTASEQYF
TRBJ2-7,TRBD1,NA,TRBV27,TGTGCCAGCGGGTTCTCAGGGGGTAGGTCCTACGAGCAGTACTTC,CASGFSGGRSYEQYF
TRBJ2-2,NA,NA,TRBV18,TGTGCCAGCTCACAGCGACAGGCGAACACCGGGGAGCTGTTTTTT,CASSQRQANTGELFF
TRBJ1-3,NA,NA,TRBV23-1,TGCGCCAGCAGTCATGGGAGGCTTGGAAACACCATATATTTT,CASSHGRLGNTIYF
TRBJ2-7,TRBD1,NA,TRBV9,TGTGCCAGCAGCGTAGGGGACAGCCGTAGTGAGCAGTACTTC,CASSVGDSRSEQYF
TRBJ2-1,NA,NA,TRBV9,TGTGCCAGCAGCGAGGGGGGGCGGTACAATGAGCAGTTCTTC,CASSEGGRYNEQFF
TRBJ1-2,NA,NA,TRBV28,TGTGCCAGCAGGTCTCCCTGGGGCGGCTGGCGGGGCTACACCTTC,CASRSPWGGWRGYTF
TRBJ2-7,TRBD1,NA,TRBV6-5,TGTGCCAGCAGTTACCGGGGACAGGGGGGGACGCAGTACTTC,CASSYRGQGGTQYF
TRBJ1-2,TRBD1,NA,TRBV30,TGTGCCTGGAGTAAGGACAGGGGCTATGGCTACACCTTC,CAWSKDRGYGYTF
TRBJ1-6,NA,NA,TRBV5-1,TGCGCCAGCAGCTTGGATGGGAGCTCCTATAATTCACCCCTCCACTTT,CASSLDGSSYNSPLHF
TRBJ1-2,TRBD1,NA,TRBV18,TGTGCCAGCTCACCACCCGACAGGGGGCCTAACTATGGCTACACCTTC,CASSPPDRGPNYGYTF
TRBJ2-5,NA,NA,TRBV9,TGTGCCAGCAGCATGACAGGTCAAGAGACCCAGTACTTC,CASSMTGQETQYF
TRBJ1-3,NA,NA,TRBV6-5,TGTGCCAGCAGTCCCGTGGGCCCCGGAAACACCATATATTTT,CASSPVGPGNTIYF
TRBJ2-4,TRBD2,once,TRBV4-1,TGCGCCAGCAGCCAACAGGGACTAGTGGGAGCCAAAAACATTCAGTACTTC,CASSQQGLVGAKNIQYF